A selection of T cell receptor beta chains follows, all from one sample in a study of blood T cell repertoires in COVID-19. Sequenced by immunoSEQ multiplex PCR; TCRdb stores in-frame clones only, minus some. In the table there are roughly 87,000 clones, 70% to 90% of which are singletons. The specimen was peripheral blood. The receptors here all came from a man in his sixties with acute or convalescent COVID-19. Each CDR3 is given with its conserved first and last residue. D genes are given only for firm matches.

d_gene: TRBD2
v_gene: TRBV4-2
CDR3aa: CASSQAGGAGDTQYF

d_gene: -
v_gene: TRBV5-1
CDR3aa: CASSPHAGRADTQYF

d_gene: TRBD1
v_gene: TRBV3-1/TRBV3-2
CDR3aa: CASSQAVQGLYGYTF

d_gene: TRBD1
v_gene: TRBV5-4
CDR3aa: CASSTTGRYEQYF

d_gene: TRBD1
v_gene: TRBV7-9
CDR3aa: CASSSGGGAGGNQPQHF

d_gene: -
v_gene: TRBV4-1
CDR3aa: CASSHLLRNTEAFF

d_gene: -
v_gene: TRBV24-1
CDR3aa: CATSDAGTTNTEAFF

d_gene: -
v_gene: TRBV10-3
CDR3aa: CAISDGSEKLFF

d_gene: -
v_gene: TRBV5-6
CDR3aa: CASSRDKGLQETQYF

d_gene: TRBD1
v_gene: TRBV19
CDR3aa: CASGDRISYEQYF

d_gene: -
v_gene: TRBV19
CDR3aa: CASRTTARGFHGYTF

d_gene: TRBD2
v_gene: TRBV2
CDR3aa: CASRARLAGGAEEQYF

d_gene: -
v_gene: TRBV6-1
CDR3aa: CASSESWTASYEQYF

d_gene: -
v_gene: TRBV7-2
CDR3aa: CASSLTEQGYEQYF

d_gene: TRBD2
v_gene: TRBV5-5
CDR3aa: CASSLYREGPRETQYF

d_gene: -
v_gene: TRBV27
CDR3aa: CASSFGASAEQFF

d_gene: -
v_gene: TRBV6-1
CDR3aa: CASSAGSGQPQHF

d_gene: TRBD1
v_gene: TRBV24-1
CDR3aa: CATSDLRGQGASGELFF

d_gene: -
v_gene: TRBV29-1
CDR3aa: CSVDKRLTTGTGELFF

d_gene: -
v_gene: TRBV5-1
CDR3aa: CASSSSTDTQYF

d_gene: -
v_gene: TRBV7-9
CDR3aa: CASSFQGGQETQYF

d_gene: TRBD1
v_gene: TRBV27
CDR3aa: CASSRWDRPGLYGYTF

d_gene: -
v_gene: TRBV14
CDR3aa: CASSQDFGRGGYTF

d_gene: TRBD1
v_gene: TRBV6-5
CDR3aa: CASSWTGSSYEQYF

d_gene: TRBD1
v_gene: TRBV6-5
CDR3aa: CASRGTGVETQYF

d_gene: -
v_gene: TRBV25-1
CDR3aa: CASSDGVLNEKLFF

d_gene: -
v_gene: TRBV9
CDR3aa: CASSVVSSYNEQFF

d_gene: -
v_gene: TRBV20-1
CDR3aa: CSASPTDGYTF

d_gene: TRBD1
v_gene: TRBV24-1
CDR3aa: CATSETRGQGETQYF

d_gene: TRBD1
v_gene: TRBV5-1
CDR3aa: CASSSGQGAGETQYF

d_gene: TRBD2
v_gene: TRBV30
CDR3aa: CALSSGSLANTGELFF

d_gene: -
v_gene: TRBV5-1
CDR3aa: CASRQDSRGTGELFF

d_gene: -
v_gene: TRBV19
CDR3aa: CASSVQSMNTGELFF

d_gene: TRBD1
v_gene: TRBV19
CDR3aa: CASSITGDQPQHF

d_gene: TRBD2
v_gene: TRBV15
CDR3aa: CATSRGTTSGGSTDTQYF

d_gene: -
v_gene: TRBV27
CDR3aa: CASSFGGGAGELFF

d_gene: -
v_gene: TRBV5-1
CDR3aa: CASSLVGDTQETQYF

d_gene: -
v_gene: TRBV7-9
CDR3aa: CASSSGVGNEQFF

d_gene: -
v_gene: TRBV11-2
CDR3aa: CASSPEGVQGYTF

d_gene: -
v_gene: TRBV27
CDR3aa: CASRRTDSYEQYF

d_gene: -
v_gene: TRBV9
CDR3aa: CASSVGGTGIYGYTF

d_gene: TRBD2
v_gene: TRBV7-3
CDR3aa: CASSPTGLAYGDNEQFF

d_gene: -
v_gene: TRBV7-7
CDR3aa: CASSLVQGETQYF

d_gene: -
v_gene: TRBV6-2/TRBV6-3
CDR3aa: CASSYRPTGNRVEAFF